This T cell receptor (beta chain) appears in the sequencing data of a study of T cells in localized non-small cell lung cancer. The assay was immunoSEQ multiplex PCR, and TCRdb's table has in-frame clones only and misses some. Here the sample spans approximately 33,000 clones, approximately 92% being singletons. Germline V gene sequence: CDR1 LNHDA, CDR2 SQIVND (reference sequence). V lost 4 bases and J 7 bases, leaving 20 bases between the germline ends. The length of the CDR3 is 16 residues. The sequence came from a female donor older than 55 with stage I lung adenocarcinoma. The material was peripheral blood, obtained before any cancer treatment. The gene calls are TRBV19 and TRBJ2-1, with a weak D call TRBD2 (7 bases). The CDR3 loop reads CASSSPYFRGANEQFF. The CDR3 region has the DNA TGTGCCAGTAGTAGTCCGTACTTCCGGGGGGCAAATGAGCAGTTCTTC.